This T cell receptor (beta chain) appears in the sequencing data of a study of blood T cell repertoires in COVID-19. The table came from immunoSEQ multiplex PCR; TCRdb's copy has only in-frame clones and leaves some out. This sample yields about 370,000 clones, of which more than 80% are seen a single time; 1% belongs to the top ten. Cohorts were assigned according to the clinical history that participants reported. This CDR3 is built from 15 residues. Trimming left V 2 bases short and J 5 bases short, with 13 bases between. CDR1 MDHEN and CDR2 SYDVKM come from the germline V gene. The sample comprised PBMCs or T cells enriched from blood (not recorded which). The chain joins TRBV28 to TRBJ1-5; a weak D match, TRBD1 (6 bases). The source is a man younger than 30 who had recovered from COVID-19. CDR3 sequence (DNA): TGTGCCAGCAGTTTACAACAGGGAGGGTATCAGCCCCAGCATTTT. Its translation is CASSLQQGGYQPQHF.